A selection of T cell receptor beta chains follows, all from one sample in a study of blood T cells in healthy people across ages. TCRdb independently ran MiXCR on the 5' RACE reads; one entry per CDR3 protein. Of around 1,100,000 distinct CDR3 sequences listed, 35% to 40% are singletons. Sequencing input: blood. All receptors come from a young man in good health. Each CDR3 is given with its conserved first and last residue. A D gene is named only where the DNA matches it firmly. Part of the rows lack a size; the others show once, few, many or a class for expanded clones.

abundance,j_gene,d_gene,v_gene,CDR3nt,CDR3aa
.,TRBJ2-1,TRBD2,TRBV6-5,TGTGCCAGCGGGCGGGGGGGCTACAATGAGCAGTTCTTC,CASGRGGYNEQFF
.,TRBJ1-1,.,TRBV6-1,TGTGCCAGCAGTGAAGATATGTCCGCGCTTCGGGGGGCTTTCTTT,CASSEDMSALRGAFF
.,TRBJ2-6,.,TRBV3-1,TGTGCCAGCAGCCAAGCGGGGACTGGGGCCAACGTCCTGACTTTC,CASSQAGTGANVLTF
few,TRBJ2-5,.,TRBV27,TGTGCCAGCAGTCCCAACGACGGATGGGAGACCCAGTACTTC,CASSPNDGWETQYF
few,TRBJ2-7,.,TRBV6-6,TGTGCCAGCAGTTACTCTAGGAGCGAGCAGTACTTC,CASSYSRSEQYF
few,TRBJ1-6,.,TRBV20-1,TGCAGTGCTAGAGCCGGGACACCTAATTCACCCCTCCACTTT,CSARAGTPNSPLHF
few,TRBJ1-1,TRBD1,TRBV20-1,TGCAGTGCTAGAGATAAATTAGGGACAGGGACTTCTGAAGCTTTCTTT,CSARDKLGTGTSEAFF
.,TRBJ1-5,.,TRBV7-2,TGTGCCAGCAGCTTGAGGCAGGTCAATCAGCCCCAGCATTTT,CASSLRQVNQPQHF
.,TRBJ1-2,.,TRBV4-2,TGTGCCAGCAGCCAAATAAGCGGGGGATCGAACTATGGCTACACCTTC,CASSQISGGSNYGYTF
.,TRBJ2-3,.,TRBV7-2,TGTGCCAGCAGCACAAAGAGGGGATCGGGCACAGATACGCAGTATTTT,CASSTKRGSGTDTQYF
.,TRBJ2-1,.,TRBV7-8,TGTGCCAGCAGCTTCCCCCAGCGGGCGACCTTATACAAGGAGCAGTTCTTC,CASSFPQRATLYKEQFF
few,TRBJ2-1,.,TRBV24-1,TGTGCCACCAGTGATTTGAGGAATGAGCAGTTCTTC,CATSDLRNEQFF
.,TRBJ1-2,TRBD1,TRBV6-6,TGTGCCGCACAGGGGTATGGCTACACCTTC,CAAQGYGYTF
.,TRBJ1-4,.,TRBV5-1,TGCGCCAGCAGCTTGGAAGGGGTTGGGGAAAAACTGTTTTTT,CASSLEGVGEKLFF
.,TRBJ2-3,.,TRBV7-2,TGTGCCAGCAGCTTAGAGGGACCACCCCCGGATACGCAGTATTTT,CASSLEGPPPDTQYF
.,TRBJ1-5,.,TRBV6-5,TGTGCCAGCAGCCGATCTCCCAATCAGCCCCAGCATTTT,CASSRSPNQPQHF
few,TRBJ2-1,.,TRBV5-1,TGCGCCAGCAGCTTGGTTCGGGGTACAGCCGATGAGCAGTTCTTC,CASSLVRGTADEQFF
.,TRBJ1-1,.,TRBV5-1,TGCGCCAGCAGCCACGACAGCCCCTTGAACACTGAAGCTTTCTTT,CASSHDSPLNTEAFF
few,TRBJ2-1,.,TRBV21-1,TGTGCCAGCAGCAGACCAACAGGGGCCGTTTACAATGAGCAGTTCTTC,CASSRPTGAVYNEQFF
.,TRBJ1-4,TRBD1,TRBV10-3,TGTGCCATCAGTGAGTCGGCAGGGGGAGGAGAAAAACTGTTTTTT,CAISESAGGGEKLFF
.,TRBJ2-3,TRBD2,TRBV20-1,TGCAGTGCTAGCTTACTCTTACCTAGCGGGGGATATGACACAGATACGCAGTATTTT,CSASLLLPSGGYDTDTQYF
.,TRBJ1-2,TRBD1,TRBV20-1,TGCAGTGCTACACTTCAGGGGGCAGACTATGGCTACACCTTC,CSATLQGADYGYTF
few,TRBJ2-1,TRBD1,TRBV29-1,TGCAGCGTTGAAAGGGGACAGAAGTCCTACAATGAGCAGTTCTTC,CSVERGQKSYNEQFF
few,TRBJ1-1,.,TRBV5-1,TGCGCCAGCAGCCTGATGGACCTCAACACTGAAGCTTTCTTT,CASSLMDLNTEAFF
.,TRBJ1-6,.,TRBV12-3/TRBV12-4,TGTGCCAGCAGCCCGGAGAGGGCATTAAATTCACCCCTCCACTTT,CASSPERALNSPLHF
.,TRBJ2-3,.,TRBV28,TGTGCCAGCAGTTTACCTAGGGTGCGGGCAAGCACAGATACGCAGTATTTT,CASSLPRVRASTDTQYF
few,TRBJ2-7,.,TRBV2,TGTGCCACCGCCGGGACTGCGACCTACGAGCAGTACTTC,CATAGTATYEQYF
once,TRBJ1-2,TRBD1,TRBV6-2/TRBV6-3,TGTGCCAGCAGTTTACCCGGGACAGGTTTCCCAAGTAAAGGCTACACCTTC,CASSLPGTGFPSKGYTF
.,TRBJ2-3,.,TRBV2,TGTGCCAGTGAGCAGAGCACAGATACGCAGTATTTT,CASEQSTDTQYF
.,TRBJ2-2,.,TRBV6-2/TRBV6-3,TGTGCCAGCAGTTACCCGAACACCGGGGAGCTGTTTTTT,CASSYPNTGELFF
.,TRBJ1-2,.,TRBV2,TGTGCCAGCAGACAGGACAAGCCTCCTAACTATGGCTACACCTTC,CASRQDKPPNYGYTF
.,TRBJ1-6,.,TRBV28,TGTGCCAGCAGGGCAGAGCCCCCCCTCCACTTT,CASRAEPPLHF
.,TRBJ1-1,.,TRBV7-3,TGTGCCAGCAGCCCGGGGGCAACGGGAGAAGCTTTCTTT,CASSPGATGEAFF
.,TRBJ1-2,.,TRBV7-9,TGTGCCAGCAGTCACCAGGGGAATGGCTACACCTTC,CASSHQGNGYTF
.,TRBJ2-1,TRBD1,TRBV30,TGTGCCTCGACAGGGAATCTCTTAAATGAGCAGTTCTTC,CASTGNLLNEQFF
many,TRBJ2-5,.,TRBV12-3/TRBV12-4,TGTGCCAGCAGTTTAGATTCCAGGACCCAGTACTTC,CASSLDSRTQYF
few,TRBJ2-3,TRBD2,TRBV7-9,TGTGCCAGCAGCTTAAGACTAGCGGAGTACACAGATACGCAGTATTTT,CASSLRLAEYTDTQYF
.,TRBJ2-1,.,TRBV9,TGTGCCAGCAGCGATCGGGCCTCAGGGGTCTACAATGAGCGGTTCTTC,CASSDRASGVYNERFF
few,TRBJ1-5,.,TRBV5-6,TGTGCCAGCAGTACGGACACCCAGCCCCAGCATTTT,CASSTDTQPQHF
.,TRBJ2-7,.,TRBV28,TGTGCCAGCAGTATCGGGAATGAGCAGTACTTC,CASSIGNEQYF
many,TRBJ1-4,.,TRBV20-1,TGCAGTGCCAGGGGTGGTGAAAAACTGTTTTTT,CSARGGEKLFF
.,TRBJ2-1,.,TRBV5-1,TGCGCCAGCAGCCCCAAACCGGGGAATGAGCAGTTCTTC,CASSPKPGNEQFF
.,TRBJ2-3,.,TRBV7-9,TGTGCCAGCAGCGTAGGAAAAGCCCCAGATACGCAGTATTTT,CASSVGKAPDTQYF
.,TRBJ1-1,.,TRBV7-9,TGTGCCAGCAGCTTCCCGACAGGACAAGGGGTCACTGAAGCTTTCTTT,CASSFPTGQGVTEAFF
few,TRBJ2-1,.,TRBV20-1,TGCAGTGCTACGGGACTGGCGGGGACATACAATGAGCAGTTCTTC,CSATGLAGTYNEQFF
few,TRBJ2-5,TRBD2,TRBV2,TGTGCCAGCAGTGGACTAGCCAAAGAGACCCAGTACTTC,CASSGLAKETQYF
few,TRBJ1-2,TRBD1,TRBV4-3,TGCGCCAGCAGCCAAGTAGGTACTGGGGACAGCAGATATGGCTACACCTTC,CASSQVGTGDSRYGYTF
.,TRBJ1-1,.,TRBV7-9,TGTGCCAGCAGCTTCTTACGCAGAGACACTGAAGCTTTCTTT,CASSFLRRDTEAFF